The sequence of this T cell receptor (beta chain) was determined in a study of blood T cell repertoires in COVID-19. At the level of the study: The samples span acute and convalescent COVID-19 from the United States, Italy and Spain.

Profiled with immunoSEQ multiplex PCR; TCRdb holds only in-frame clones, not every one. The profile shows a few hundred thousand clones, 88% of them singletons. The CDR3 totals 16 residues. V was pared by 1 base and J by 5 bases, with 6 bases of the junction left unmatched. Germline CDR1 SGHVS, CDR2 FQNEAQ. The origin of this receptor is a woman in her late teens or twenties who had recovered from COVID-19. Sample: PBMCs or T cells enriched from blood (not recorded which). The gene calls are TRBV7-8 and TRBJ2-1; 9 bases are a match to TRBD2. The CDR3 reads CASSLGILAGNNEQFF. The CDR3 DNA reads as TGTGCCAGCAGCTTAGGCATCCTAGCGGGGAACAATGAGCAGTTCTTC.